This T cell receptor beta chain was sequenced for a study of T cell responses to AZD1222 COVID-19 vaccine. This table comes from immunoSEQ multiplex PCR, and its TCRdb copy is limited to in-frame clones, with some not included. The top ten hold approximately 8% of the sample, which has about 110,000 clones, 85% to 95% seen once. V was shortened by 4 bases and J by 5 bases, with 17 bases between the two germline ends. CDR3 length: 16 amino acids. Germline V lookup: CDR1 SGHNT, CDR2 YENEEA. The source is an adult in good health. This chain connects TRBV11-3 to TRBJ1-4; D is unclear. Source: peripheral blood, taken on day 0 of AZD1222 vaccination. The CDR3 region has the DNA TGTGCCAGCAGCTCTTCCGCCAGTCGGCCGAATGAAAAACTGTTTTTT. Protein product: CASSSSASRPNEKLFF.